The rows below give T cell receptor beta chains drawn from one sample of a study of neurological immune-mediated disorders. TCRdb re-derived calls from the 5' RACE reads in MiXCR, one entry per CDR3 protein. The repertoire has tens of thousands of distinct CDR3 sequences, around 25% of them found once; the top ten carry roughly 25%. Sequencing input: PBMCs. The receptors come from an older woman in good health. Each CDR3 is given with its conserved first and last residue. A D gene is named only where the DNA matches it firmly. Clone sizes are given selectively: once, few, many, or a class where the clone is expanded.

j_call,v_call,clone_size,d_call,cdr3_length,cdr3_nt,cdr3_aa
TRBJ1-1,TRBV20-1,-,-,11,TGCAGTGCTACTCCTAACACTGAAGCTTTCTTT,CSATPNTEAFF
TRBJ1-2,TRBV12-3/TRBV12-4,many,-,14,TGTGCCAGCAGTCCTGGGGGACGGATCTATGGCTACACCTTC,CASSPGGRIYGYTF
TRBJ2-5,TRBV4-2,few,-,15,TGTGCCAGCAGCCAAGGAGACGGGGAAAGGGAGACCCAGTACTTC,CASSQGDGERETQYF
TRBJ2-2,TRBV5-1,medium-sized,-,15,TGCGCCAGCAGCTTGATGCAGGGCCCCACCGGGGAGCTGTTTTTT,CASSLMQGPTGELFF
TRBJ2-5,TRBV7-2,few,-,15,TGTGCCAGCAGCCCCCTTATGGCAGTAACAGAGACCCAGTACTTC,CASSPLMAVTETQYF
TRBJ1-5,TRBV7-2,many,-,15,TGTGCCAGCAGCTCTAACGGCTGGGGCAATCAGCCCCAGCATTTT,CASSSNGWGNQPQHF
TRBJ2-1,TRBV4-3,-,-,15,TGCGCCAGCAGCCACTTCCCGGGAAACTACAATGAGCAGTTCTTC,CASSHFPGNYNEQFF
TRBJ1-4,TRBV4-3,many,-,17,TGCGCCAGCTCGTACTCCGGGACGCGGGGCAATTATGAAAAACTGTTTTTT,CASSYSGTRGNYEKLFF
TRBJ2-5,TRBV24-1,many,TRBD1,14,TGTGCCACCAGTGATTCCTCAGGGGGAGAGACCCAGTACTTC,CATSDSSGGETQYF
TRBJ2-1,TRBV7-2,many,TRBD1,17,TGTGCCAGCAGCTTGGGGCCTCCGGGACAGATCTACAATGAGCAGTTCTTC,CASSLGPPGQIYNEQFF
TRBJ1-4,TRBV7-9,few,-,19,TGTGCCAGCAGCTTAGCAGCGTCCGGCGGGTCCTCAACTAATGAAAAACTGTTTTTT,CASSLAASGGSSTNEKLFF
TRBJ2-7,TRBV7-9,few,TRBD2,15,TGTGCCAGCACCGAGTGGTCTAGCGGGGACTACGAGCAGTACTTC,CASTEWSSGDYEQYF
TRBJ1-1,TRBV5-1,-,-,13,TGCGCCAGCAGCTTGGATGGCTTGAGGGAAGCTTTCTTT,CASSLDGLREAFF
TRBJ2-5,TRBV7-2,-,-,12,TGTGCCAGCAGCCCATCCCAAGAGACCCAGTACTTC,CASSPSQETQYF
TRBJ2-3,TRBV20-1,many,TRBD2,14,TGCAGTGCTAAGACTAGCGGGGGCACAGATACGCAGTATTTT,CSAKTSGGTDTQYF
TRBJ1-1,TRBV19,-,-,13,TGTGCCAGTAGTATCTCGGTTAACACTGAAGCTTTCTTT,CASSISVNTEAFF
TRBJ2-2,TRBV6-2/TRBV6-3,many,-,13,TGTGCCAGCACCGCACTAGGAACCGGGGAGCTGTTTTTT,CASTALGTGELFF
TRBJ1-1,TRBV4-1,many,TRBD1,15,TGCGCCAGCAGCCGAGGTGGACAGGTAAGGACTGAAGCTTTCTTT,CASSRGGQVRTEAFF
TRBJ1-1,TRBV4-1,many,TRBD1,15,TGCGCCAGCAGCCCCCAATCTGGACAGGGCATTGAAGCTTTCTTT,CASSPQSGQGIEAFF
TRBJ1-6,TRBV5-1,many,-,16,TGCGCCAGCAGCCTGGGCCTTGCCGCCGATAATTCACCCCTCCACTTT,CASSLGLAADNSPLHF
TRBJ1-1,TRBV19,-,TRBD1,14,TGTGCCAGTAGGCACACAGGGGCGAACACTGAAGCTTTCTTT,CASRHTGANTEAFF
TRBJ1-1,TRBV3-1,many,-,13,TGTGCCAGCAGCCAGCCGGGGAACACTGAAGCTTTCTTT,CASSQPGNTEAFF
TRBJ1-1,TRBV28,many,-,15,TGTGCCAGCAGTTTCCCCTCGAGGGGGAACACTGAAGCTTTCTTT,CASSFPSRGNTEAFF
TRBJ2-7,TRBV19,-,-,15,TGTGCCAGTAGTGTCGTGGGGGGGCCGAGTTACGAGCAGTACTTC,CASSVVGGPSYEQYF
TRBJ1-1,TRBV20-1,many,-,11,TGCAGTACCGGAGCAGGGTTTGGAGCTTTCTTT,CSTGAGFGAFF
TRBJ1-5,TRBV20-1,many,-,17,TGCAGTGCTAGTCGCAGGCCTACACCCGTGAGCAATCAGCCCCAGCATTTT,CSASRRPTPVSNQPQHF
TRBJ2-3,TRBV25-1,-,TRBD2,16,TGTGCCAGCAGTGATCTCTCAGGGACTATTGTAGATACGCAGTATTTT,CASSDLSGTIVDTQYF
TRBJ1-1,TRBV2,many,-,11,TGTGCCAGCAGTGTTTACACTGAAGCTTTCTTT,CASSVYTEAFF
TRBJ2-7,TRBV4-3,many,TRBD2,16,TGCGCCAGCAGCCATCAGGGGACTAGCGGGAGCTACGAGCAGTACTTC,CASSHQGTSGSYEQYF
TRBJ2-3,TRBV7-8,many,TRBD1,14,TGTGCCAGCAGCTTATGGACAGGGTTAAATACGCAGTATTTT,CASSLWTGLNTQYF
TRBJ2-7,TRBV5-1,many,-,15,TGCGCCAGCAGCTTGGCAGGGGCATTTACCTACGAGCAGTACTTC,CASSLAGAFTYEQYF
TRBJ2-1,TRBV29-1,many,TRBD2,23,TGCAGCGTTGATGGGACGACAGGGAAGGTGACTAGCGGGAGGCCTGTGCACTACAATGAGCAGTTCTTC,CSVDGTTGKVTSGRPVHYNEQFF
TRBJ2-2,TRBV4-2,many,TRBD2,18,TGTGCCAGCAGCCAAGAAAAGGGGTTAGCGGGAGAGGCGGGGGAGCTGTTTTTT,CASSQEKGLAGEAGELFF
TRBJ2-3,TRBV10-2,-,-,13,TGCGCCAGCACTCGGGCGTCCGCAGATACGCAGTATTTT,CASTRASADTQYF
TRBJ2-6,TRBV6-5,-,-,18,TGTGCCAGCAGTTACTCGTTGGTGGGGGTGTCTGGGGCCAACGTCCTGACTTTC,CASSYSLVGVSGANVLTF
TRBJ2-7,TRBV7-2,few,-,14,TGTGCCAGCAGCTTAGGGATGGGAGAAAACGAGCAGTACTTC,CASSLGMGENEQYF
TRBJ2-1,TRBV18,-,TRBD2,16,TGTGCCAGCTCACCCAAGGGACTAGCGGGAGGAAATGAGCAGTTCTTC,CASSPKGLAGGNEQFF
TRBJ2-5,TRBV7-8,many,TRBD1,16,TGTGCCAGCAGCCCACAGGGGGCAGGAGGATCGGAGACCCAGTACTTC,CASSPQGAGGSETQYF
TRBJ2-3,TRBV20-1,-,TRBD1,15,TGCAGTGCTAGAGACACGGGACAGGGCGTGGATACGCAGTATTTT,CSARDTGQGVDTQYF
TRBJ1-4,TRBV6-2/TRBV6-3,many,-,16,TGTGCCAGCAGTTACTCGGCAGGGGACGTGGGCGAAAAACTGTTTTTT,CASSYSAGDVGEKLFF
TRBJ2-5,TRBV12-3/TRBV12-4,many,-,16,TGTGCCAGCAGTTCAAGCTTGGACAGTTATGGAGAGACCCAGTACTTC,CASSSSLDSYGETQYF
TRBJ2-7,TRBV7-2,many,-,16,TGTGCCAGCAGCTTCGGGGGCCCTACTAAAGCCTACGAGCAGTACTTC,CASSFGGPTKAYEQYF
TRBJ2-5,TRBV5-1,once,TRBD1,15,TGCGCCAGCAGCGGCTGGGGACAGGGTAGCGAGACCCAGTACTTC,CASSGWGQGSETQYF
TRBJ1-1,TRBV15,many,-,17,TGTGCCACCAGCAGACAGTTCACCGGGACGGTGAACACTGAAGCTTTCTTT,CATSRQFTGTVNTEAFF
TRBJ2-2,TRBV18,many,TRBD1,15,TGTGCCAGCTCACCACGACAGGGGGACACCGGGGAGCTGTTTTTT,CASSPRQGDTGELFF